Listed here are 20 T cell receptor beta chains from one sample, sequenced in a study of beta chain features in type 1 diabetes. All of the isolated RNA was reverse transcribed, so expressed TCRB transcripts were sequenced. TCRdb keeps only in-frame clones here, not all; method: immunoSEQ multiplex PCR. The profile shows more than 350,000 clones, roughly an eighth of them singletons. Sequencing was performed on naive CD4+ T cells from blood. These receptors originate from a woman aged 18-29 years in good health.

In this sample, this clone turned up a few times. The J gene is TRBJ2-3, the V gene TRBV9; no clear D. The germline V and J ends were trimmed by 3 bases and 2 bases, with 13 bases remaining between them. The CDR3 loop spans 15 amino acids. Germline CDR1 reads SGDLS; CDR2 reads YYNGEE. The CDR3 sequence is CASSGTDAVTDTQYF. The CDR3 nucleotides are TGTGCCAGCAGCGGGACGGATGCCGTCACAGATACGCAGTATTTT. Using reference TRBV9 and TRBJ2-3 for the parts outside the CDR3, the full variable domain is DSGVTQTPKHLITATGQRVTLRCSPRSGDLSVYWYQQSLDQGLQFLIQYYNGEERAKGNILERFSAQQFPDLHSELNLSSLELGDSALYFCASSGTDAVTDTQYFGPGTRLTVL.

CDR3 sequence (DNA): TGCGCCAGCAGCTTGGTGACTAGCGGTCACAATGAGCAGTTCTTC. It codes for CASSLVTSGHNEQFF. The chain couples TRBV5-1 to TRBJ2-1; 9 bases are a match to TRBD2. The CDR3 covers 15 residues. V was pared by 0 bases and J by 5 bases, with 3 bases of the junction left unmatched. Per the germline V gene, CDR1 is SGHRS and CDR2 is YFSETQ.

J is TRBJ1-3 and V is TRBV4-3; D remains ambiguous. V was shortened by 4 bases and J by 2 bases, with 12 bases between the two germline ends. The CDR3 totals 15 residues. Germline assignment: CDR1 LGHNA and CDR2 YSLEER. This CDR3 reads CASSRAFPPGNTIYF. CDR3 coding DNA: TGCGCCAGCAGCCGAGCGTTTCCACCTGGAAACACCATATATTTT.

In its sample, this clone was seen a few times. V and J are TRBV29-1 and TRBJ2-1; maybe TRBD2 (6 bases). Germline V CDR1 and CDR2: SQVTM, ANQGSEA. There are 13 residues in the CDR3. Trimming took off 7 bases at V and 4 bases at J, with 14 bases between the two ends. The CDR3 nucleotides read TGCAGCGCTCTGGGGGGACCTTACAATGAGCAGTTCTTC. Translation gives CSALGGPYNEQFF.

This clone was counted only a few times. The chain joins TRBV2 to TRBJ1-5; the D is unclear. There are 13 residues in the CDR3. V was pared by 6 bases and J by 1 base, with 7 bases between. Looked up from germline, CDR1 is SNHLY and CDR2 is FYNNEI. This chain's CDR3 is CASRDWSNQPQHF. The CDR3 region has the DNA TGTGCCAGCAGAGACTGGAGCAATCAGCCCCAGCATTTT.

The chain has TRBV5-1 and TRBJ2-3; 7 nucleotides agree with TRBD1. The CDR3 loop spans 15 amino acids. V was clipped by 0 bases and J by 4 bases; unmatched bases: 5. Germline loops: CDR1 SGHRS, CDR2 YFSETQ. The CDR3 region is CASSLEGQGADTQYF. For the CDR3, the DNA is TGCGCCAGCAGCTTGGAGGGCCAGGGGGCAGATACGCAGTATTTT.

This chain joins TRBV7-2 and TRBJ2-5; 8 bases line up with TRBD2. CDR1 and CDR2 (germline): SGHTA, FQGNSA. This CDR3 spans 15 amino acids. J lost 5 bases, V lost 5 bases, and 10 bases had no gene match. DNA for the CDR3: TGTGCCAGCAGCCTTTACAGCGGGAGCAGGGAGACCCAGTACTTC. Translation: CASSLYSGSRETQYF. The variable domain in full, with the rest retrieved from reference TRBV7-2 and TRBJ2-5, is GAGVSQSPSNKVTEKGKDVELRCDPISGHTALYWYRQSLGQGLEFLIYFQGNSAPDKSGLPSDRFSAERTGGSVSTLTIQRTQQEDSAVYLCASSLYSGSRETQYFGPGTRLLVL.

DNA of the CDR3: TGCAGTGCTAGCACACAGTACGAGCAGTACGTC. Its protein is CSASTQYEQYV. The chain links TRBV20-1 to TRBJ2-7; no reliable D call. Germline V gives CDR1 DFQATT, CDR2 SNEGSKA (reference sequence). This CDR3 region has 11 residues. Trimming removed 3 bases at V and 4 bases at J, with 7 bases between.

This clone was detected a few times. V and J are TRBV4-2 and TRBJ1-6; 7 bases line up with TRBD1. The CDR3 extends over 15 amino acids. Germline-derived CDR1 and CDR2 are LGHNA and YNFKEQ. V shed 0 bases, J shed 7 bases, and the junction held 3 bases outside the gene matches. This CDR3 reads CASSQEGQTNSPLHF. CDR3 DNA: TGTGCCAGCAGCCAAGAGGGACAGACAAATTCACCCCTCCACTTT.

Here the CDR3 DNA reads TGCGCCAGCAGCCAACCTCGCGAGGGAGATACGCAGTATTTT. Translation: CASSQPREGDTQYF. The genes are TRBV4-1 and TRBJ2-3; tentative D call: TRBD2 (5 bases). V gave up 2 bases and J gave up 5 bases, with 11 bases separating them. CDR1 is MGHRA, CDR2 YSYEKL, per germline. The CDR3 is made up of 14 amino acids.

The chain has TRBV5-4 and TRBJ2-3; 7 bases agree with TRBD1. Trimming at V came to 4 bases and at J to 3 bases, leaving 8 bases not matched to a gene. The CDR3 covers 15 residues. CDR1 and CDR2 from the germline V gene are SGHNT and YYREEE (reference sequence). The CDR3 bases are TGTGCCAGCAGCAGCACAGGGGTGGGTACAGATACGCAGTATTTT. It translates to CASSSTGVGTDTQYF.

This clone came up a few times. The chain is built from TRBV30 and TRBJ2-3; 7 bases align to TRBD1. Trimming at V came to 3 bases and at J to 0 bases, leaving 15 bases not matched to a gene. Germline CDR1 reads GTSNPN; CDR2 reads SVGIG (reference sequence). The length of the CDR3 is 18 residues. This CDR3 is CAWSANLGTVISTDTQYF. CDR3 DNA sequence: TGTGCCTGGAGCGCCAACCTGGGGACAGTTATTAGCACAGATACGCAGTATTTT.

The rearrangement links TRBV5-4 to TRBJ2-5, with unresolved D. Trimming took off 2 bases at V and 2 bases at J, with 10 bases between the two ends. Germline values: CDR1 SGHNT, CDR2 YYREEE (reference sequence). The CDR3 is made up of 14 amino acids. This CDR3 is CASSFPSPQETQYF. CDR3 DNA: TGTGCCAGCAGCTTCCCATCCCCTCAAGAGACCCAGTACTTC.

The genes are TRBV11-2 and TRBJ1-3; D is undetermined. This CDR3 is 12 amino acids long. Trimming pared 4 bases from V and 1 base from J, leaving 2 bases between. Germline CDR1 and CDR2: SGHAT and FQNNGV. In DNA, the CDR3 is TGTGCCAGCAGCTGGTCTGGAAACACCATATATTTT. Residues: CASSWSGNTIYF.

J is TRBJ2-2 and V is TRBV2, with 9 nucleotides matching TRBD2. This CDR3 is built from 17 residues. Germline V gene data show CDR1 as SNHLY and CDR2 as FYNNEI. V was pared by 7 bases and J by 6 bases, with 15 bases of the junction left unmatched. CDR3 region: CASTSRASGISAGELFF. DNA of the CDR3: TGTGCCAGCACCTCTCGGGCTAGCGGGATATCGGCCGGGGAGCTGTTTTTT.

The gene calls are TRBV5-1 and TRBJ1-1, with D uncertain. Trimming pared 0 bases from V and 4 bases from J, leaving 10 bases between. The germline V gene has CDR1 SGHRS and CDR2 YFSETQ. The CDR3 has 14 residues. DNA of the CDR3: TGCGCCAGCAGCTTGGAAGGGATCCGCACTGAAGCTTTCTTT. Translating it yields CASSLEGIRTEAFF.

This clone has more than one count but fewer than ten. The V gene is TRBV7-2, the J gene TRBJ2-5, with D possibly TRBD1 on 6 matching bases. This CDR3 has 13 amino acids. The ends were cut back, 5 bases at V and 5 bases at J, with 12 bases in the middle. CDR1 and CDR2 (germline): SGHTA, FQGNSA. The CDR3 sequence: CASSESRGETQYF. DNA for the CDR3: TGTGCCAGCAGCGAATCAAGGGGGGAGACCCAGTACTTC.

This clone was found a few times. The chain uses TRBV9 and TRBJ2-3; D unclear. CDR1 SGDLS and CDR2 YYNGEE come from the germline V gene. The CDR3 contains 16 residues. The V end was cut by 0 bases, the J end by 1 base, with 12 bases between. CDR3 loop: CASSVATRKGTDTQYF. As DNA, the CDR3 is TGTGCCAGCAGCGTAGCTACGAGAAAGGGCACAGATACGCAGTATTTT. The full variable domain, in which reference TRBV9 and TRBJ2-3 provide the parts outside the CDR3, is DSGVTQTPKHLITATGQRVTLRCSPRSGDLSVYWYQQSLDQGLQFLIQYYNGEERAKGNILERFSAQQFPDLHSELNLSSLELGDSALYFCASSVATRKGTDTQYFGPGTRLTVL.

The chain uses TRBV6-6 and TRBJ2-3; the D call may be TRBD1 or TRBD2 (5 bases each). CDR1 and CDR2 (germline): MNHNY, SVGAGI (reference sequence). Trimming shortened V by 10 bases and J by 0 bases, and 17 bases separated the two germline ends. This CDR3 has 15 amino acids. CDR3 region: CATARGEYSTDTQYF. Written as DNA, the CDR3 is TGTGCCACCGCCCGGGGCGAGTACAGCACAGATACGCAGTATTTT.

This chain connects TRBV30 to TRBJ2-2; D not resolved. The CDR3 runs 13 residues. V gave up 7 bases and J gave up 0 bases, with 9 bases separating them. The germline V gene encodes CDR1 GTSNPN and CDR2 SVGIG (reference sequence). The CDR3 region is CAYRMANTGELFF. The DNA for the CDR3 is TGTGCCTATCGAATGGCGAACACCGGGGAGCTGTTTTTT.